This T cell receptor (beta chain) stems from a study of long-term antiretroviral therapy in people with HIV. Details on this clone: This sample includes further DNA sequences coding for the same CDR3.

CDR3 length: 13 residues. Trimming took 1 base from V and 1 from J, leaving 4 bases between them. CDR1 SEHNR and CDR2 FQNEAQ come from the germline V gene (reference sequence). The assay, immunoSEQ v3.0, was run at survey level. Per-sample targets for sequencing were 40,000-50,000 T-cell genomes. Some clones are missing from TCRdb's copy, which holds only in-frame ones; the method was immunoSEQ multiplex PCR. Of some 35,000 clones listed, about 93% were seen once; the top ten hold 3% to 4%. Post-ART PBMC samples numbered at least two per donor, and pre-ART ones at least one. Samples held about 1-11 million cryopreserved PBMC before DNA extraction.

The sequence was collected from a woman between 50 and 59 years old with HIV. This chain links TRBV7-9 with TRBJ1-1; D uncertain. Source: unsorted PBMCs, taken approximately 5 years after starting antiretroviral therapy. CDR3 nucleotide sequence: TGTGCCAGCAGCTTAGAGGGGAACACTGAAGCTTTCTTT. It codes for CASSLEGNTEAFF. The full variable domain, rest sourced from reference TRBV7-9 and TRBJ1-1, is DTGVSQNPRHKITKRGQNVTFRCDPISEHNRLYWYRQTLGQGPEFLTYFQNEAQLEKSRLLSDRFSAERPKGSFSTLEIQRTEQGDSAMYLCASSLEGNTEAFFGQGTRLTVV.